Shown below are 18 T cell receptor beta chains from a single sample sequenced in a study of T-cell memory formation after mild COVID-19. TCRdb reprocessed the 5' RACE reads with MiXCR, giving one entry per CDR3 protein. Here the sample spans about 310,000 distinct CDR3 sequences, roughly 15% being singletons. The sample was PBMCs or a T cell subset sorted from them (not recorded which). These receptors were taken from a young man who had mild COVID-19 (a few samples of this study predate the infection). Cell type and time point are not known.

The V gene is TRBV29-1, the J gene TRBJ2-2; D might be TRBD2 (5 bases). CDR3 size: 13 residues. V was shortened by 6 bases and J by 1 base, with 9 bases between the two germline ends. Germline values: CDR1 SQVTM, CDR2 ANQGSEA. CDR3 in amino acids: CSVPGLNTGELFF. CDR3 in DNA: TGCAGCGTGCCGGGGTTGAACACCGGGGAGCTGTTTTTT.

V usage is TRBV4-1 and J usage is TRBJ1-6; D is unresolved. The CDR3 totals 15 residues. Germline values: CDR1 MGHRA, CDR2 YSYEKL. V was shortened by 4 bases and J by 6 bases, with 13 bases between the two germline ends. CDR3 in DNA: TGCGCCAGCAGCCCCCTCGTGGCAGCTAATTCACCCCTCCACTTT. This translates into CASSPLVAANSPLHF.

Only a few counts were recorded for this clonotype. One end of the junction varies from germline; a read error may be responsible. V gene TRBV20-1 combines with J gene TRBJ2-1; D is undetermined. Germline assignment: CDR1 DFQATT and CDR2 SNEGSKA (reference sequence). This CDR3 is built from 12 residues. CDR3 coding DNA: TGCAGTGCTCGAGACACCTACAATGAGCAGTTCTTC. It encodes CSARDTYNEQFF.

Notes on this clonotype: It differs at one base from a far larger clone, so likely a read error. This chain uses TRBV7-2 with TRBJ1-1; D remains unclear. Germline V CDR1 and CDR2: SGHTA, FQGNSA. V was shortened by 3 bases and J by 3 bases, with 5 bases between the two germline ends. This CDR3 comprises 12 residues. For the CDR3, the DNA is TGTGCCAGCAGCTTTGGGTACACTGAAGCTTTCTTT. Translated, it gives CASSFGYTEAFF.

Only a few counts were recorded for this clonotype. The J gene is TRBJ2-7, the V gene TRBV20-1; D might be TRBD1 or TRBD2, each matching 6 bases. V gave up 6 bases and J gave up 2 bases, with 20 bases separating them. The CDR3 is 15 residues long. Germline CDR1 is DFQATT and CDR2 is SNEGSKA (reference sequence). The CDR3 here is CSAFIPSEGAYEQYV. CDR3 in DNA: TGCAGTGCATTCATCCCCTCGGAGGGGGCCTACGAGCAGTACGTC.

This clonotype was counted only a few times. CDR3 amino acids: CASKGHENTEAFF. The CDR3 bases are TGCGCCAGCAAAGGTCACGAGAACACTGAAGCTTTCTTT. The chain recombines TRBV5-1 with TRBJ1-1; D is ambiguous. CDR1 is SGHRS and CDR2 is YFSETQ in the germline V gene. Trimming took 6 bases from V and 1 from J, leaving 10 bases between them. This CDR3 has 13 residues.

This clonotype was counted only a few times. The chain uses TRBV2 and TRBJ1-1; D gene ambiguous. Germline V gene data show CDR1 as SNHLY and CDR2 as FYNNEI. V was pared by 5 bases and J by 0 bases, with 10 bases between. The length of the CDR3 is 14 residues. The CDR3 is CASSTRSLNTEAFF. DNA for the CDR3: TGTGCCAGCAGTACTCGGAGCTTGAACACTGAAGCTTTCTTT. Full variable domain (remainder filled in from reference TRBV2 and TRBJ1-1): EPEVTQTPSHQVTQMGQEVILRCVPISNHLYFYWYRQILGQKVEFLVSFYNNEISEKSEIFDDQFSVERPDGSNFTLKIRSTKLEDSAMYFCASSTRSLNTEAFFGQGTRLTVV.

V is TRBV7-6 and J is TRBJ1-1, with D uncertain. CDR1 is SGHVS, CDR2 FNYEAQ, per germline. The CDR3 spans 12 residues. Trimming took off 5 bases at V and 7 bases at J, with 11 bases between the two ends. CDR3 sequence reads: CASSQAGFEAFF. The CDR3, as DNA: TGTGCCAGCAGCCAAGCCGGGTTTGAAGCTTTCTTT.

The gene calls are TRBV5-1 and TRBJ2-5; TRBD2 matches 9 bases. From germline, CDR1 is SGHRS and CDR2 YFSETQ. The CDR3 has 15 amino acids. Trimming took 0 bases from V and 1 from J; bases not matched to a gene: 1. The CDR3 DNA reads TGCGCCAGCAGCTTGGTAGCGGGGGTCCAAGAGACCCAGTACTTC. It encodes CASSLVAGVQETQYF.

The chain joins TRBV6-5 to TRBJ2-3; D unclear. V was clipped by 6 bases and J by 2 bases, with 6 bases between them. From germline, CDR1 is MNHEY and CDR2 SVGAGI. The CDR3 contains 12 residues. CDR3 DNA: TGTGCCAGCAGAACGAACACAGATACGCAGTATTTT. This gives the protein CASRTNTDTQYF.

This clonotype was detected only a few times. The V and J genes are TRBV9 and TRBJ2-5; D tentatively fits TRBD1 or TRBD2 (5 bases each). From germline, CDR1 is SGDLS and CDR2 YYNGEE. Trimming took 2 bases from V and 2 from J, leaving 13 bases between them. This CDR3 is built from 15 residues. CDR3 sequence (DNA): TGTGCCAGCAGCGTGGGACCTAGTAGTCAAGAGACCCAGTACTTC. This translates into CASSVGPSSQETQYF.

This clonotype came up a few times. J is TRBJ2-3 and V is TRBV12-3 or TRBV12-4, with D maybe TRBD2 (6 bases). V was cut by 3 bases and J by 4 bases, with 14 bases left in between. CDR3 length: 15 residues. In DNA, the CDR3 is TGTGCCAGCAGTTTCTATGGGTTAGCGGCAGATACGCAGTATTTT. This translates into CASSFYGLAADTQYF.

The chain has TRBV6-2 or TRBV6-3 and TRBJ2-3; the match to TRBD1 covers 7 bases. J was trimmed by 8 bases and V by 7 bases; bases with no gene match: 3. The germline CDR1 and CDR2 sequences are MNHEY and SVGEGT. The CDR3 runs to 11 residues. This CDR3 is CASKTGRTQYF. DNA for the CDR3: TGTGCCAGCAAGACAGGGCGTACGCAGTATTTT.

This clonotype has just a few counts. The chain is built from TRBV12-3 or TRBV12-4 and TRBJ1-2; D not resolved. The CDR3 has 11 amino acids. Between the trimmed V and J ends, which lost 3 bases and 6 bases, there was a span of 5 bases. CDR3: CASSFQDGYTF. For the CDR3, the DNA is TGTGCCAGCAGTTTCCAGGATGGCTACACCTTC.

The chain combines TRBV15 with TRBJ1-5, with D uncertain. V gave up 1 base and J gave up 0 bases, with 4 bases separating them. CDR1 and CDR2 (germline): LNHNV, YYDKDF (reference sequence). This CDR3 has 14 residues. This CDR3 is CATSRVHSNQPQHF. CDR3 sequence (DNA): TGTGCCACCAGCAGAGTTCATAGCAATCAGCCCCAGCATTTT.

CDR3 in amino acids: CAITKTDPGLAGGPSYNEQFF. The CDR3 region has the DNA TGTGCCATCACCAAGACGGATCCGGGACTAGCGGGGGGCCCCTCCTACAATGAGCAGTTCTTC. The chain is built from TRBV10-3 and TRBJ2-1, with 15 bases aligning to TRBD2. V shed 7 bases and J 0 bases; nucleotides not matched to a gene: 16. The CDR3 has 21 amino acids. Germline CDR1 reads ENHRY; CDR2 reads SYGVKD.

The chain combines TRBV4-1 with TRBJ1-1; 8 bases line up with TRBD1. The CDR3 spans 15 residues. The germline V gene has CDR1 MGHRA and CDR2 YSYEKL. J was trimmed by 4 bases and V by 0 bases; bases with no gene match: 4. The CDR3 loop reads CASSQDPRGPTEAFF. The CDR3 DNA reads as TGCGCCAGCAGCCAAGATCCCAGGGGGCCCACTGAAGCTTTCTTT.

This clonotype was picked up a small number of times. V usage is TRBV4-2 and J usage is TRBJ1-6; 9 bases line up with TRBD1. With 0 bases clipped from V and 6 bases from J, the junction kept 3 bases outside the gene matches. The CDR3 runs 16 residues. Germline V gene sequence: CDR1 LGHNA, CDR2 YNFKEQ. The CDR3: CASSQERTGVNSPLHF. As DNA, the CDR3 is TGTGCCAGCAGCCAAGAACGGACAGGGGTTAATTCACCCCTCCACTTT.